This T cell receptor (beta chain) is from a study of blood T cell repertoires in COVID-19. Turning to the study itself: The samples span acute and convalescent COVID-19 from the United States, Italy and Spain. PBMCs, B-cell-depleted T cells, or T cells provided the cDNA or gDNA that made up the material.

The data were produced by immunoSEQ multiplex PCR, yet TCRdb's version contains in-frame clones alone and is incomplete. The sample shows approximately 290,000 clones, around 90% of them seen only once. Everyone who took part was 18 to 89 years old, and they came from about two dozen US areas. Each recovered donor of Cohort 3 presented with two negative PCRs, clearance, or symptom resolution. Unmatched junction bases numbered 2, after V lost 4 bases and J lost 5 bases. Germline-derived CDR1 and CDR2 are SGHRS and YFSETQ. The CDR3 is 12 residues long. The receptor was isolated from a woman aged 30 to 39 who had recovered from COVID-19. Source material: PBMCs or T cells enriched from blood (not recorded which). J is TRBJ2-5 and V is TRBV5-1; 7 nucleotides match TRBD1. The CDR3 sequence is CASSPQGETQYF. In nucleotides, the CDR3 is TGCGCCAGCAGCCCACAGGGGGAGACCCAGTACTTC.